This TCR beta chain is from a study of identical twins listed by TCRdb under 2016. For context, the study as a whole: To test whether fetal clonotypes persist, this study deep-sequenced TCR alpha and beta repertoires from monozygotic twins, from unrelated adults of various ages, and from cord blood. Replicate twin experiments were performed at different times using different library preparation protocols to rule out contamination.

The CDR3 runs 12 amino acids, cysteine and phenylalanine included. Just the 36-base CDR3 DNA is kept, in frame starting at base 1. Trimmed from V: 8 bases; trimmed from J: 3 bases; junction bases lacking a gene match: 7. The germline V gene gives CDR1 as SQVTM and CDR2 as ANQGSEA. Study-wide conclusions, independent of this receptor: Because the same donors could not be followed over many years, the conclusions relied on cross-sectional statistical analysis. Compared with coincidental sharing between unrelated individuals, out-of-frame TCR alpha sequences shared between twins had an excess of sequences with low generation probability. Recombination models systematically underestimated out-of-frame TCR alpha sharing in monozygotic twins but agreed with sharing between unrelated individuals. Invariant T cells such as MAIT and iNKT could partly confound zero-insertion analyses, though diverse VJ usage argued against this for most clonotypes. The excess sharing between twins in beta out-of-frame sequences was weaker because fewer shared sequences reduced the signal-to-noise ratio. Fewer insertions were carried by abundant cord blood beta clonotypes, a similar but weaker trend appeared in young adult naive repertoires, and no such trend appeared in memory repertoires.

Library preparation employed 5' RACE. These reads were obtained on an Illumina HiSeq 2000. A universal primer binding site was added through template switching, and the final cDNA carried a unique molecular identifier so that TCR cDNA molecules could be counted accurately. First-strand cDNA for TCR alpha and beta chains was synthesized from specific primers in the conserved constant-segment region. Each cDNA library was double barcoded, with a SMART-Mk sample barcode plus Illumina barcodes, to control for contamination. TruSeq adapter sequences, together with Illumina sample barcodes, were added in two successive PCR steps. The Illumina HiSeq platform was used with custom primers to sequence TCR alpha and beta cDNA libraries. The original methods were these. MiGEC processed the raw reads to extract unique molecular identifiers, while MiXCR was used to determine the CDR3 positions. For each individual, recombination models were inferred using an EM algorithm with the repgenHMM and IGoR tools. Shared clonotype analysis was performed with the tcR package in R, normalizing sharing by the product of cloneset sizes. Out-of-frame nonproductive sequences were analyzed to study raw recombination free of thymic and clonal selection effects. The public reads were reanalyzed by TCRdb: fastp trimming at Q25, MiXCR alignment, in-frame beta chains only. Records with the same CDR3 protein are collapsed into one entry carrying the most frequent genes and DNA. The V and J calls shown here were made by TCRdb, not taken from the authors' results. For this sample the table gives under 400,000 distinct CDR3 sequences, of which approximately 8.8% were detected only once. Together, the top ten hold about 9.1% of the sample.

All donors were healthy Caucasians. Three unrelated non-twin adults were additionally sequenced: a male aged 18 to 30, a male aged 50 to 60 and a female aged 50 to 60. Using Miltenyi CD45RO+ enrichment and human naive T-cell isolation kits, memory (CD45RO+) and naive T cells were isolated from PBMC. As regards this clonotype: Its antigen has not been determined. One base away there is no much larger clone; base qualities are not given.

The rearrangement combines TRBV29-1 with TRBJ2-7; 7 central nucleotides agree with TRBD1. The sequence came from a woman aged 50 to 65 in good health. Sequencing input: naive T cells sorted from blood. The sample's cell subset or site label, in plain terms: cells isolated with a human naive T-cell isolation kit. The CDR3 protein: CSHRDSYYEQYF. The DNA reads TGCAGCCACCGGGACAGCTACTACGAGCAGTACTTC.